This T cell receptor (beta chain) appears in the sequencing data of a study of a mutant IDH1 vaccine in newly diagnosed glioma. Study information: Every participant had undergone radiotherapy, temozolomide, or both before, and most underwent both. Study outcomes and limitations: There seemed to be no relation between pseudoprogression and changes in top peripheral T cell clonotypes.

Libraries were prepared by immunoSEQ multiplex PCR; TCRdb keeps only in-frame clonotypes and omits some of them. Of roughly 35,000 clones in the sample, less than 90% were seen once. Looked up from germline, CDR1 is ENHRY and CDR2 is SYGVKD. The CDR3 consists of 12 residues. With 3 bases removed from V and 4 bases from J, the gap between germline ends came to 6 bases. Sample time point: baseline, week 1 (first vaccination visit). As for treatment: pre-vaccination baseline after standard-of-care therapy. Of note for this clone: The target antigen is unknown.

This sequence originates from a woman aged 40 to 49 with glioma. The input for sequencing was PBMCs, taken from a glioma patient treated with radiotherapy, temozolomide or both. This sequence joins TRBV10-3 and TRBJ1-2; no reliable D call. This CDR3 is CAISDGPYGYTF. DNA of the CDR3: TGTGCCATCAGTGACGGTCCCTATGGCTACACCTTC.